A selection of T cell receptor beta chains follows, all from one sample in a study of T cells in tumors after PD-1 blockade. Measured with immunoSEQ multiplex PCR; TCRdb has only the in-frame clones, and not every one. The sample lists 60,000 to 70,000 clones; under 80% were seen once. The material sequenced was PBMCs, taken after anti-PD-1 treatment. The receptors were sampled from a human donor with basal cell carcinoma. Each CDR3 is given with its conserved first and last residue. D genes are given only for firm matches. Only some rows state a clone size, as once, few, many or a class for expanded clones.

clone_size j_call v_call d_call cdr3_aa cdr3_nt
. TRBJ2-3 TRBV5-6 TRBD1 CASSETGAASTDTQYF TGTGCCAGCAGCGAAACAGGGGCGGCTAGCACAGATACGCAGTATTTT
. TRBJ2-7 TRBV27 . CASSSMRTGTPLEQYF TGTGCCAGCAGTTCGATGAGAACCGGGACACCTCTCGAGCAGTACTTC
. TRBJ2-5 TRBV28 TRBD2 CASSRPSGASETQYF TGTGCCAGCAGTCGACCTAGCGGGGCCTCCGAGACCCAGTACTTC
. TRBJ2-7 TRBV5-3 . CARSLWGFPYEQYF TGTGCCAGAAGCCTCTGGGGATTCCCCTACGAGCAGTACTTC
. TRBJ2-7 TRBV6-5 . CASRLNGIYEQYF TGTGCCAGCAGATTAAACGGAATCTACGAGCAGTACTTC
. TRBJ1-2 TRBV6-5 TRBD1 CASSLLPGQGSGYTF TGTGCCAGCAGTCTACTTCCGGGACAGGGGTCTGGCTACACCTTC
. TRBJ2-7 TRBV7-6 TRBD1 CASSKDRGPYEQYF TGTGCCAGCAGCAAGGACAGGGGGCCCTACGAGCAGTACTTC
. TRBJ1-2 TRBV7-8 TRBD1 CASSPPGQGYGYTF TGTGCCAGCAGCCCGCCGGGACAGGGCTATGGCTACACCTTC
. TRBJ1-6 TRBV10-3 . CAISPVLSPLHF TGTGCCATCAGTCCCGTTTTGTCACCCCTCCACTTT
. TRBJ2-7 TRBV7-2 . CASSLAVYYEQYF TGTGCCAGCAGCTTAGCGGTTTACTACGAGCAGTACTTC
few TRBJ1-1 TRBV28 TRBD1 CASRPTGTGNTEAFF TGTGCCAGCAGACCTACCGGGACAGGGAACACTGAAGCTTTCTTT
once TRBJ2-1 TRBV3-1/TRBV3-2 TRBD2 CASSQDLGRGGWQFF TGTGCCAGCAGCCAAGATCTAGGGCGGGGGGGATGGCAGTTCTTC
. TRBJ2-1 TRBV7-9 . CASSAYTGSSLYNEQFF TGTGCCAGCAGCGCTTATACCGGAAGCTCCCTATACAATGAGCAGTTCTTC
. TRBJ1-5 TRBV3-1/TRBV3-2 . CASSERGKPQHF TGTGCCAGCAGTGAGAGGGGTAAGCCCCAGCATTTT
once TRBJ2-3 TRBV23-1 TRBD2 CASSQRERGRGTDTQYF TGCGCCAGCAGTCAACGAGAGCGGGGGCGGGGCACAGATACGCAGTATTTT
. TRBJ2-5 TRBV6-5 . CASSLQETQYF TGTGCCAGCAGTCTCCAAGAGACCCAGTACTTC
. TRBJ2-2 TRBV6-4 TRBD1 CASSDDRDTGELFF TGTGCCAGCAGTGACGACAGGGACACCGGGGAGCTGTTTTTT
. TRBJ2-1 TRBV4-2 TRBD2 CASSRTPPGLAGGQSYNEQFF TGTGCCAGCAGCCGTACACCGCCGGGACTAGCGGGGGGGCAATCCTACAATGAGCAGTTCTTC
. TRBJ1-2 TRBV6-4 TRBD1 CASSDRQGGYYGYTF TGTGCCAGCAGTGACCGACAGGGGGGCTACTATGGCTACACCTTC
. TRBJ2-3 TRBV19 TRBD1 CASSIRDRGPDTQYF TGTGCCAGTAGTATTAGGGACAGGGGCCCAGATACGCAGTATTTT
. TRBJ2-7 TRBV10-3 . CAIAGSTNEQYF TGTGCCATCGCAGGTAGTACAAACGAGCAGTACTTC
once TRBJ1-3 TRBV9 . CASSGTALNTIYF TGTGCCAGCAGCGGGACAGCTCTAAACACCATATATTTT
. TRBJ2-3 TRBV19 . CASTPTGTDTQYF TGTGCCAGTACCCCGACAGGCACAGATACGCAGTATTTT
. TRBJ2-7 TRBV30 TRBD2 CAWSVSLGRGYTYEQYF TGTGCCTGGAGTGTAAGCTTGGGGCGGGGGTATACCTACGAGCAGTACTTC
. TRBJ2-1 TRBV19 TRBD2 CASSPRLAGGYNEQFF TGTGCCAGTAGTCCGCGACTAGCGGGGGGCTACAATGAGCAGTTCTTC
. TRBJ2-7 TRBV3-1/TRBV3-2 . CASSPLAGSYEQYF TGTGCCAGCAGCCCACTGGCGGGCTCCTACGAGCAGTACTTC
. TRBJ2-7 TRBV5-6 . CASSSGGETAYEQYF TGTGCCAGCAGCTCCGGCGGGGAAACTGCCTACGAGCAGTACTTC
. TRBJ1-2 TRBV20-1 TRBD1 CSASRGQHSYGYTF TGCAGTGCTAGTAGGGGACAGCACTCCTATGGCTACACCTTC
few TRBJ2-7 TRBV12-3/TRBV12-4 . CASSLASPGEQYF TGTGCCAGCAGTTTGGCCTCTCCCGGCGAGCAGTACTTC
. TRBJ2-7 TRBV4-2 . CASSQVLGYEQYF TGTGCCAGCAGCCAAGTTTTGGGCTACGAGCAGTACTTC
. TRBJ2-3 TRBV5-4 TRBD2 CASSWTSEPDTQYF TGTGCCAGCAGCTGGACTAGCGAGCCAGATACGCAGTATTTT
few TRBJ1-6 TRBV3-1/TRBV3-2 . CASSWEGHNSPLHF TGTGCCAGCAGTTGGGAGGGCCATAATTCACCCCTCCACTTT
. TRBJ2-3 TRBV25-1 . CASRGRDTQYF TGTGCCAGCAGGGGGAGAGATACGCAGTATTTT
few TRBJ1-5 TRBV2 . CASSENGYNQPQHF TGTGCCAGCAGTGAGAACGGTTACAATCAGCCCCAGCATTTT
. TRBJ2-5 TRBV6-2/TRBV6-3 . CASSQKTQFGDQETQYF TGTGCCAGCAGCCAAAAAACACAGTTCGGGGACCAAGAGACCCAGTACTTC
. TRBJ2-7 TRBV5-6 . CASSDGGFYEQYF TGTGCCAGCAGCGACGGGGGATTCTACGAGCAGTACTTC
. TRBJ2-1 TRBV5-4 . CASSQNGRGVTYNEQFF TGTGCCAGCAGCCAAAATGGGAGGGGGGTGACCTACAATGAGCAGTTCTTC
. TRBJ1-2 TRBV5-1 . CASSLGFGANYGYTF TGCGCCAGCAGCTTAGGGTTCGGGGCTAACTATGGCTACACCTTC
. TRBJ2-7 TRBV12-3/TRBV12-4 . CASSLVSYEQYF TGTGCCAGCAGTTTAGTCTCCTACGAGCAGTACTTC
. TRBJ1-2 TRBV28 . CASSRDGNYGYTF TGTGCCAGCAGTCGGGACGGTAACTATGGCTACACCTTC